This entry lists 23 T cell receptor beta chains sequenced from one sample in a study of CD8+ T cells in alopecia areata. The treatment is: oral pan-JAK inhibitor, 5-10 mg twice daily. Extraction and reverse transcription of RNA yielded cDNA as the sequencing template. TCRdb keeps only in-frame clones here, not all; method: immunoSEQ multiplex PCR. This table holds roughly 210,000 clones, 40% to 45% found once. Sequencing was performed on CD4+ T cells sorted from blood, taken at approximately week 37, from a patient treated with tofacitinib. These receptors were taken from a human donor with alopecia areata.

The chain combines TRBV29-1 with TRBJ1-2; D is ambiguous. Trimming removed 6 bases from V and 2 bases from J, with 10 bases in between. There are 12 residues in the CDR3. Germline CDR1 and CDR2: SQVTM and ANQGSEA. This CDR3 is CSVSGRNYGYTF. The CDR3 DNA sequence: TGCAGCGTGTCCGGACGGAACTATGGCTACACCTTC.

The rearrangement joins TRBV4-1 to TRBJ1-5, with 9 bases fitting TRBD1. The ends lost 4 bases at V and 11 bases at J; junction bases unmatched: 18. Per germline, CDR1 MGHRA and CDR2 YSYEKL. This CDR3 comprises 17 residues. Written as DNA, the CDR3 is TGCGCCAGCAGCCGTGGTCCAGACCGGACAGGGGACCGGTCCCAGCATTTT. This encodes CASSRGPDRTGDRSQHF.

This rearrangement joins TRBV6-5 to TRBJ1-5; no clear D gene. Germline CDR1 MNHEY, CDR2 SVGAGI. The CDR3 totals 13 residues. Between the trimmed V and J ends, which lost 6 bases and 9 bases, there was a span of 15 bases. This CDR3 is CASSSDREGPQHF. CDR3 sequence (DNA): TGTGCCAGCAGCTCCGACCGGGAGGGGCCCCAGCATTTT.

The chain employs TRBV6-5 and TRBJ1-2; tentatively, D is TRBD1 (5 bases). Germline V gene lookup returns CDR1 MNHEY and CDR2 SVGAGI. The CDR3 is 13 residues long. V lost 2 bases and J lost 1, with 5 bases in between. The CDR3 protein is CASSYDSNYGYTF. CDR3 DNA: TGTGCCAGCAGTTACGACAGTAACTATGGCTACACCTTC.

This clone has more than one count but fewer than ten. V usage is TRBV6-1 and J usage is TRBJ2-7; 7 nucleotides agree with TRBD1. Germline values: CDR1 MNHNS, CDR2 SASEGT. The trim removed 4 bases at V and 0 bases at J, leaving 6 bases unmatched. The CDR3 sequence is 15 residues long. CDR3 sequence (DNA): TGTGCCAGCAGTGGACAGGGTGTCCCCTCCTACGAGCAGTACTTC. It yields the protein CASSGQGVPSYEQYF.

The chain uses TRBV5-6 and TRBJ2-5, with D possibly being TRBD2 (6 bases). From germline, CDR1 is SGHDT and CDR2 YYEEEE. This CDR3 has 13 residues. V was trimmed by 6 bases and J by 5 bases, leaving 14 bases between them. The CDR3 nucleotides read TGTGCCAGCACCCCTCGGGGGATTGAGACCCAGTACTTC. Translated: CASTPRGIETQYF. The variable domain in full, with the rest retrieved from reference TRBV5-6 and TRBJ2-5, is DAGVTQSPTHLIKTRGQQVTLRCSPKSGHDTVSWYQQALGQGPQFIFQYYEEEERQRGNFPDRFSGHQFPNYSSELNVNALLLGDSALYLCASTPRGIETQYFGPGTRLLVL.

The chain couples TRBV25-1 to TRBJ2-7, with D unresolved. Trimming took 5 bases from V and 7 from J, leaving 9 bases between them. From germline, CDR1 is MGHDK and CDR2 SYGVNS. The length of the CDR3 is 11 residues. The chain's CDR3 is CASSWGWEQYF. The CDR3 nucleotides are TGTGCCAGCAGTTGGGGTTGGGAGCAGTACTTC.

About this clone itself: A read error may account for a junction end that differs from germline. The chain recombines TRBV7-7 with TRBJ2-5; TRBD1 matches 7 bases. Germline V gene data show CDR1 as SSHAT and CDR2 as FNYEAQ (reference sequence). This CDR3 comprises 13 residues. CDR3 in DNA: TGTGCTAGCAGTGGGACAGCCCAAGAGACCCAGTACTTC. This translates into CASSGTAQETQYF.

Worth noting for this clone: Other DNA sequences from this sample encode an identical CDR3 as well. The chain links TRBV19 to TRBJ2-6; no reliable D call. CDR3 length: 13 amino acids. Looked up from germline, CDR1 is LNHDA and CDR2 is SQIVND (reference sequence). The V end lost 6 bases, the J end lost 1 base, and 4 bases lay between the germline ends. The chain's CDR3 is CASSTSGANVLTF. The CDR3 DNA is TGTGCCAGTAGCACTTCTGGGGCCAACGTCCTGACTTTC.

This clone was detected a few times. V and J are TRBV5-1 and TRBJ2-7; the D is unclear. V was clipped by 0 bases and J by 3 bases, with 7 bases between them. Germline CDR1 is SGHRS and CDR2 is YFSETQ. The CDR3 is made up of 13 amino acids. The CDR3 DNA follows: TGCGCCAGCAGCTTGGTTATAGGCTACGAGCAGTACTTC. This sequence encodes CASSLVIGYEQYF.

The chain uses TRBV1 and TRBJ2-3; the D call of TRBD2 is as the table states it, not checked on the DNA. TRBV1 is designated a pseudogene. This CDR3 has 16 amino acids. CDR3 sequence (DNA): TGCACCAGCAGCCAATGTACTAGCGGGAAAAGAGATACGCAGTATTTT. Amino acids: CTSSQCTSGKRDTQYF.

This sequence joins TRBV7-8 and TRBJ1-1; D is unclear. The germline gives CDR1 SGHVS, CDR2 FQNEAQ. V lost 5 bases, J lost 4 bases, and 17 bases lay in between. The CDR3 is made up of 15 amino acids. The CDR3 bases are TGTGCCAGCAGCCCGCGTCGGGGTGCGGGCACTGAAGCTTTCTTT. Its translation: CASSPRRGAGTEAFF.

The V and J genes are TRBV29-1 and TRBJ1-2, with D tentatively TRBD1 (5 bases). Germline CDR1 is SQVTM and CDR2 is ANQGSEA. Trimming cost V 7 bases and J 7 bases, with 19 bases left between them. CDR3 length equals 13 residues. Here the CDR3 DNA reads TGCAGCGCTGGGGGGTTGGAGGGCGGTGGCTACACCTTC. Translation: CSAGGLEGGGYTF.

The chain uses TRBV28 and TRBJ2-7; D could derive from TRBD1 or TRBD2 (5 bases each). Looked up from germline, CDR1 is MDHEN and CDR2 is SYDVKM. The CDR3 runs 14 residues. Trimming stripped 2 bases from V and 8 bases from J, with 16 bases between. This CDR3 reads CASSLRRDRWKQYF. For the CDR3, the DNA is TGTGCCAGCAGTTTACGTAGGGACCGCTGGAAGCAGTACTTC.

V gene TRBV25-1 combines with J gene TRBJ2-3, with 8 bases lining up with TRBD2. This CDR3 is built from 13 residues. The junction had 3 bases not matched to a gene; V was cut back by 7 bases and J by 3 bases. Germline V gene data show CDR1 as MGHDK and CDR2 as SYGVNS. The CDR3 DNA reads TGTGCCAGCACCAGCGGGAGTACAGATACGCAGTATTTT. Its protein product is CASTSGSTDTQYF.

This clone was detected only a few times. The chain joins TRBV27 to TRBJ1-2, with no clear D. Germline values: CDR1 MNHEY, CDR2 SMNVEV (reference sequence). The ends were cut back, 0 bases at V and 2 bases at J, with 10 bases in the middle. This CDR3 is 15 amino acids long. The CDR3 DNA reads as TGTGCCAGCAGTTTATCTCCACGGATGAACTATGGCTACACCTTC. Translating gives CASSLSPRMNYGYTF.

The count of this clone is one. The chain's CDR3 is CAWKRTVYNEQFF. For the CDR3, the DNA is TGTGCCTGGAAGAGAACAGTTTACAATGAGCAGTTCTTC. The V and J genes are TRBV30 and TRBJ2-1, with unresolved D. The germline V gene encodes CDR1 GTSNPN and CDR2 SVGIG (reference sequence). This CDR3 is 13 amino acids long. The V and J ends lost 4 bases and 4 bases respectively, with 11 bases between them.

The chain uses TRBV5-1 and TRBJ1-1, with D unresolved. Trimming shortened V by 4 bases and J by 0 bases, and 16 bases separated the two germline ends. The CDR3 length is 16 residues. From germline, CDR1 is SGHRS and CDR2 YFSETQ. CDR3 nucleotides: TGCGCCAGCAGCAACAGACCGACCCAATTGAACACTGAAGCTTTCTTT. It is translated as CASSNRPTQLNTEAFF.

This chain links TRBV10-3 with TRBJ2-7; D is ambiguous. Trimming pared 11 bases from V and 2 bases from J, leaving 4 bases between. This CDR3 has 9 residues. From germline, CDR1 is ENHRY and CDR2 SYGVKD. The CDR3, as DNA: TGTGCCGCTCCCTACGAGCAGTACTTC. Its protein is CAAPYEQYF.

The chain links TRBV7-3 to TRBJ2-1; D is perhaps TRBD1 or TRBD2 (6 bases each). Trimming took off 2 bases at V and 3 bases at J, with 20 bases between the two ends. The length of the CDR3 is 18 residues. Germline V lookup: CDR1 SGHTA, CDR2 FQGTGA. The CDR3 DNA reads TGTGCCAGCAGCTTAGAAATTTTCAGGGGCGGGATCTACAATGAGCAGTTCTTC. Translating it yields CASSLEIFRGGIYNEQFF.

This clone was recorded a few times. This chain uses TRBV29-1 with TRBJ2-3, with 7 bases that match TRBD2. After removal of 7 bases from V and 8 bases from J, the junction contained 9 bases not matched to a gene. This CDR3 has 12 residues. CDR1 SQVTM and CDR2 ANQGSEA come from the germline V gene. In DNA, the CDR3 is TGCAGCGCTCCGGGGGAGGGCCTTACGCAGTATTTT. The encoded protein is CSAPGEGLTQYF.

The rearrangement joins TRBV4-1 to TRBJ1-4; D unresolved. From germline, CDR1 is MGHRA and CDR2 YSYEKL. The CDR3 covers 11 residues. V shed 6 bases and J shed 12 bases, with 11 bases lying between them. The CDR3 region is CASRREGELFF. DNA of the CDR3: TGCGCCAGCAGACGCGAGGGAGAACTGTTTTTT.

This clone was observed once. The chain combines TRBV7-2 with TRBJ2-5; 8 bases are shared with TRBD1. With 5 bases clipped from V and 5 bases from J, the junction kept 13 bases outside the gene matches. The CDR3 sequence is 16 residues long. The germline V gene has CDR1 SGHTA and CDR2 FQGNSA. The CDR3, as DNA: TGTGCCAGCAGCCCAGGGAACGGACAGGGAACGGAGACCCAGTACTTC. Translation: CASSPGNGQGTETQYF.